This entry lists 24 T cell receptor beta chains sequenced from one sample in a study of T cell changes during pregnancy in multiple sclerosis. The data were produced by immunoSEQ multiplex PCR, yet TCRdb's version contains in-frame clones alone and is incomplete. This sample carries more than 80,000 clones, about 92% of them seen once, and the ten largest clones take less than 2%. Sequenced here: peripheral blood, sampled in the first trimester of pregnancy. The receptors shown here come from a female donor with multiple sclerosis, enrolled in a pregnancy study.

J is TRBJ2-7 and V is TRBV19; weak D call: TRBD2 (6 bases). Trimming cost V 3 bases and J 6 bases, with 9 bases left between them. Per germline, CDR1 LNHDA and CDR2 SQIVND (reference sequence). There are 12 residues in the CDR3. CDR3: CASSMRGGEQYF. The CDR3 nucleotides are TGTGCCAGTAGTATGCGGGGCGGCGAGCAGTACTTC.

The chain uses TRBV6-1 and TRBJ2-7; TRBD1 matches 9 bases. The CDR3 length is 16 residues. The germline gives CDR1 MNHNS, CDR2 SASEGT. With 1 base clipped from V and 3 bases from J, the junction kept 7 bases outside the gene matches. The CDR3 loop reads CASSEELGTGYYEQYF. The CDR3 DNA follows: TGTGCCAGCAGTGAAGAACTCGGGACAGGGTACTACGAGCAGTACTTC.

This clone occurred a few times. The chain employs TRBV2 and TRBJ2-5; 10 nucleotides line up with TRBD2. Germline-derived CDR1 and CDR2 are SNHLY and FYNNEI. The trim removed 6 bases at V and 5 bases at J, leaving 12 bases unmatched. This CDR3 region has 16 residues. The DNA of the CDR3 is TGTGCCAGCAGCCTACTCGGGACTAGCGTAACGGAGACCCAGTACTTC. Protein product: CASSLLGTSVTETQYF.

CDR3 residues: CASSVPARDRNTGELFF. The DNA for the CDR3 is TGTGCCAGCAGCGTCCCAGCCCGGGACAGGAACACCGGGGAGCTGTTTTTT. The chain links TRBV9 to TRBJ2-2; 7 bases are shared with TRBD1. The CDR3 is 17 residues long. Germline CDR1 SGDLS, CDR2 YYNGEE. V gave up 2 bases and J gave up 1 base; unmatched junction bases: 8.

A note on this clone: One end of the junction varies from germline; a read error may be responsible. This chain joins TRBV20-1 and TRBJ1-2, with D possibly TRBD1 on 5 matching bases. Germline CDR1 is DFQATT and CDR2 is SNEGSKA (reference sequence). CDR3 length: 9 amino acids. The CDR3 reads CSARSGAFF. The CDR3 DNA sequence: TGCAGTGCTAGAAGTGGGGCTTTCTTC.

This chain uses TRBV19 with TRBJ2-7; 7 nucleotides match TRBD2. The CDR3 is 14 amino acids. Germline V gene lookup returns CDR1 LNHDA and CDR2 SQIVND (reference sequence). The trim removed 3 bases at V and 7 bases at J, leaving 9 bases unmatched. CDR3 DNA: TGTGCCAGTAGTATGGGTACTAGCGCGGGGGAGCAGTACTTC. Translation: CASSMGTSAGEQYF.

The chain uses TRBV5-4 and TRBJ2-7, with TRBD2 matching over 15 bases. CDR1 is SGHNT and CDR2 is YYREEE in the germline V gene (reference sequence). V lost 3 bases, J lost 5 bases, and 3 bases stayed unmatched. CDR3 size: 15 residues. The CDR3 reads CASSWGLAGGNEQYF. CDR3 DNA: TGTGCCAGCAGCTGGGGACTAGCGGGAGGAAACGAGCAGTACTTC. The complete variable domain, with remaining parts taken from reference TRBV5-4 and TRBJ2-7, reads ETGVTQSPTHLIKTRGQQVTLRCSSQSGHNTVSWYQQALGQGPQFIFQYYREEENGRGNFPPRFSGLQFPNYSSELNVNALELDDSALYLCASSWGLAGGNEQYFGPGTRLTVT.

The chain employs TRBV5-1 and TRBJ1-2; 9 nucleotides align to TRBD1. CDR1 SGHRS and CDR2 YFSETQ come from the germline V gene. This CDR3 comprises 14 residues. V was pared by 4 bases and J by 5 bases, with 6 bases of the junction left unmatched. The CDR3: CASSAAGTGYGYTF. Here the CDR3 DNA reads TGCGCCAGCAGCGCGGCCGGGACAGGGTATGGCTACACCTTC.

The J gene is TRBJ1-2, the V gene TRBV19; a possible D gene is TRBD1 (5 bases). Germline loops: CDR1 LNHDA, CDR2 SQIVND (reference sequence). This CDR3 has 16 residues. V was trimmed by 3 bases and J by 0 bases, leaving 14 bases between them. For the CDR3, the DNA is TGTGCCAGTAGTATTCCTGGGGGGTCCGCTAACTATGGCTACACCTTC. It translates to CASSIPGGSANYGYTF.

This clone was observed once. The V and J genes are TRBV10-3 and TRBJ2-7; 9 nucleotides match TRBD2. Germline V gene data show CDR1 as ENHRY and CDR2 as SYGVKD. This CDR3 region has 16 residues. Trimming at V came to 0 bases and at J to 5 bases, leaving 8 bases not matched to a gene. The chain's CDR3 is CAISESGSGRTHEQYF. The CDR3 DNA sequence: TGTGCCATCAGTGAGTCGGGTAGCGGGAGAACCCACGAGCAGTACTTC.

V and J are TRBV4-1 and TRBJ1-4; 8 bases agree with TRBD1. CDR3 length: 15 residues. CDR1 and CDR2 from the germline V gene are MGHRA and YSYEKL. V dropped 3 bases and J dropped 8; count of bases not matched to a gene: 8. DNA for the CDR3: TGCGCCAGCAGCCATCCCAGGGGGCTGGAGGAAAAACTGTTTTTT. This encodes CASSHPRGLEEKLFF.

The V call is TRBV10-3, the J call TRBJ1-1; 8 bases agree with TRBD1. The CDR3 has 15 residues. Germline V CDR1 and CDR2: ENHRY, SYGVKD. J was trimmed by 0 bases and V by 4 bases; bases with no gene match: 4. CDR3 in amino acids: CAISARTGMNTEAFF. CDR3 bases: TGTGCCATCAGTGCCAGGACAGGGATGAACACTGAAGCTTTCTTT.

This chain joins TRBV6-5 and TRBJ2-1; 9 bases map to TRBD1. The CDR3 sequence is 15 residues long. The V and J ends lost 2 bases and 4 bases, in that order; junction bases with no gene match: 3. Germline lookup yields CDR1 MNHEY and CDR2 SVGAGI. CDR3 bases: TGTGCCAGCAGTTACCGACAGGGGGGTTACAATGAGCAGTTCTTC. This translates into CASSYRQGGYNEQFF.

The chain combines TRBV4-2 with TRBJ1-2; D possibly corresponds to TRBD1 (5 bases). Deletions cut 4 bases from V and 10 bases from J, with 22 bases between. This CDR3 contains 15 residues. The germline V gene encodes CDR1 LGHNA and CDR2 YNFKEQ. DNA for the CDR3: TGTGCCAGCAGCCTAAGGGGAGCCGGCGGGGGTGACTACACCTTC. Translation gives CASSLRGAGGGDYTF.

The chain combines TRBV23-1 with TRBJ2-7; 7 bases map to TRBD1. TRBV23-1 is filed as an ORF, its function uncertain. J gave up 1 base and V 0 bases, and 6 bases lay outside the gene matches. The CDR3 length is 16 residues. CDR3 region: CASSQSGGGQSYEQYF. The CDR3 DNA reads TGCGCCAGCAGTCAATCTGGTGGGGGACAGTCCTACGAGCAGTACTTC.

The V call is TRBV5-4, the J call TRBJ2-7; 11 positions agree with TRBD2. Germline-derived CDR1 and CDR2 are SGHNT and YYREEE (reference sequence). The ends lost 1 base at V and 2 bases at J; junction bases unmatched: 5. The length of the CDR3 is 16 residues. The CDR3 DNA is TGTGCCAGCAGCTTGCCCACTAGCGGGGGCACCTACGAGCAGTACTTC. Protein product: CASSLPTSGGTYEQYF.

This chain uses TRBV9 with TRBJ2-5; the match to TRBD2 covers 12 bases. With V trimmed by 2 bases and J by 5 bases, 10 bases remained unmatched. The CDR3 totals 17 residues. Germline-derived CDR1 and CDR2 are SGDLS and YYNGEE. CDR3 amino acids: CASSVDLAGGVEETQYF. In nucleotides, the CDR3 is TGTGCCAGCAGCGTTGATCTAGCGGGAGGGGTGGAGGAGACCCAGTACTTC.

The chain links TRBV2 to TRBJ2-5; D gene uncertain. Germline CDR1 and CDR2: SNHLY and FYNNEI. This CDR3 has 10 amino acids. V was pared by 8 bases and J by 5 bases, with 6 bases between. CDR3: CASFMETQYF. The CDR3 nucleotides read TGTGCCAGCTTCATGGAGACCCAGTACTTC.

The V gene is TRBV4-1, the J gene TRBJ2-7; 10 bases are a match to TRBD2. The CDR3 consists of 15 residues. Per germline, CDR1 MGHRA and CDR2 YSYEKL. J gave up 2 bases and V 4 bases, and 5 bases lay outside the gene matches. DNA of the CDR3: TGCGCCAGCAGCCCAGCGGGAGGGCCTACCTACGAGCAGTACTTC. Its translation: CASSPAGGPTYEQYF.

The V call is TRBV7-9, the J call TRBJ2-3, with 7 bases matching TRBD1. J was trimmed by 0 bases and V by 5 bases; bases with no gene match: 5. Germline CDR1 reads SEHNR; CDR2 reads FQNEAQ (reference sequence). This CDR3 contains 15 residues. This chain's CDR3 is CASSPTGVSTDTQYF. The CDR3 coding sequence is TGTGCCAGCAGCCCTACAGGGGTTAGCACAGATACGCAGTATTTT.

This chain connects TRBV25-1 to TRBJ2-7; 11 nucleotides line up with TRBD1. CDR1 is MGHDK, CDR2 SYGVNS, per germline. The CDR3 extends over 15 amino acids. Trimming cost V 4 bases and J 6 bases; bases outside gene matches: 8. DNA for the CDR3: TGTGCCAGCAGTGCCCCCGGGACAGGGGGAGGCGAGCAGTACTTC. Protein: CASSAPGTGGGEQYF.

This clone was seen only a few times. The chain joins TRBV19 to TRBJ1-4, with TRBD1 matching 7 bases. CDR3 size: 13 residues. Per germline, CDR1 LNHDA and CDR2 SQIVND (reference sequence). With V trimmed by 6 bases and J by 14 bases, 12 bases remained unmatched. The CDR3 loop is CASRIATGVKLFF. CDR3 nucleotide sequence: TGTGCCAGTAGGATTGCAACAGGGGTAAAGCTGTTTTTT.

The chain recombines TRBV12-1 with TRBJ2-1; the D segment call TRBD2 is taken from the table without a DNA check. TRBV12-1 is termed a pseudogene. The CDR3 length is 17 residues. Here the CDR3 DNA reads TGTGCCAGCAGCTCTAGAGCGGGAGGGGGGGAATACAATGAGCAGTTCTTC. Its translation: CASSSRAGGGEYNEQFF.

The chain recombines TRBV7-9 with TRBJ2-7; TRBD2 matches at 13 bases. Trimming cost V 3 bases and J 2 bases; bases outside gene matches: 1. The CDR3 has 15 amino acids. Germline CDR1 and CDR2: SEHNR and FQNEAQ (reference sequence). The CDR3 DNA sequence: TGTGCCAGCAGCTTCGGGACTAGCGGGACCTACGAGCAGTACTTC. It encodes CASSFGTSGTYEQYF.